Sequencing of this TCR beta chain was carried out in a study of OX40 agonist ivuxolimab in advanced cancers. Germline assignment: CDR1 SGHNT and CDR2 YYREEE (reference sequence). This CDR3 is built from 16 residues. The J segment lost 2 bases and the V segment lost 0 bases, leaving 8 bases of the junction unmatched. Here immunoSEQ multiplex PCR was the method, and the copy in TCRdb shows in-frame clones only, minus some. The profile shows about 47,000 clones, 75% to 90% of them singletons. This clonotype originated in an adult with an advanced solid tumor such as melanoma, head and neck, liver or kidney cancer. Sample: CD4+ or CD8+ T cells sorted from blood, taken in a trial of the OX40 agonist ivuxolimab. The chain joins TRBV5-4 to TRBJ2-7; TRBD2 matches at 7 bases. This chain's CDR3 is CASSLAGRTRAYEQYF. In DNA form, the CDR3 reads TGTGCCAGCAGCTTGGCCGGACGGACTAGGGCCTACGAGCAGTACTTC. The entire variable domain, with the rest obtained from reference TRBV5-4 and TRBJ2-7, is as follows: ETGVTQSPTHLIKTRGQQVTLRCSSQSGHNTVSWYQQALGQGPQFIFQYYREEENGRGNFPPRFSGLQFPNYSSELNVNALELDDSALYLCASSLAGRTRAYEQYFGPGTRLTVT.